Presented here are 24 T cell receptor beta chains from one specimen sequenced in a study of blood T cell repertoires in COVID-19. Libraries were prepared by immunoSEQ multiplex PCR; TCRdb keeps only in-frame clonotypes and omits some of them. The sample records about 200,000 clones, around 87% being singletons. Source material: PBMCs or T cells enriched from blood (not recorded which). The receptors shown here come from a woman in her thirties or forties in a cohort exposed to, infected with or recovered from COVID-19 (not recorded which).

This chain uses TRBV18 with TRBJ2-7; 8 positions match TRBD1. The CDR3 runs to 15 residues. Germline values: CDR1 KGHSH, CDR2 LQKENI. The junction had 5 bases not matched to a gene; V was cut back by 1 base and J by 3 bases. The CDR3 DNA reads TGTGCCAGCTCACCACGGGGCAGGGGGCTCTACGAGCAGTACTTC. It translates to CASSPRGRGLYEQYF. The variable domain in full, completed from reference TRBV18 and TRBJ2-7, reads NAGVMQNPRHLVRRRGQEARLRCSPMKGHSHVYWYRQLPEEGLKFMVYLQKENIIDESGMPKERFSAEFPKEGPSILRIQQVVRGDSAAYFCASSPRGRGLYEQYFGPGTRLTVT.

The chain combines TRBV6-5 with TRBJ1-1; D remains unclear. This CDR3 region has 13 residues. V dropped 6 bases and J dropped 7 bases, with 15 bases sitting between them. The V gene's germline CDR1 is MNHEY and CDR2 SVGAGI. As DNA, the CDR3 is TGTGCCAGCAGACTCGTCGCGAGTGATGAAGCTTTCTTT. It specifies CASRLVASDEAFF.

This chain connects TRBV7-9 to TRBJ1-1; D possibly corresponds to TRBD1 (5 bases). Germline CDR1 reads SEHNR; CDR2 reads FQNEAQ (reference sequence). The CDR3 consists of 15 residues. The ends were cut back, 1 base at V and 7 bases at J, with 16 bases in the middle. CDR3 bases: TGTGCCAGCAGCTTAGGAGGGGCCTCGGGGGGTGAAGCTTTCTTT. It is translated as CASSLGGASGGEAFF.

J is TRBJ2-5 and V is TRBV14, with 7 bases identical to TRBD1. The J segment lost 1 base and the V segment lost 4 bases, leaving 3 bases of the junction unmatched. The CDR3 length is 14 residues. Germline CDR1 and CDR2: SGHDN and FVKESK. CDR3 loop: CASSLRQGQETQYF. CDR3 coding DNA: TGTGCCAGCAGCCTCCGACAGGGCCAAGAGACCCAGTACTTC.

This rearrangement joins TRBV7-6 to TRBJ1-1; 9 nucleotides line up with TRBD1. The CDR3 runs to 15 residues. The germline V gene has CDR1 SGHVS and CDR2 FNYEAQ. J gave up 6 bases and V 4 bases, and 9 bases lay outside the gene matches. CDR3 DNA sequence: TGTGCCAGCAGCTCCTCAGATAGGACAGGGGCTGAAGCTTTCTTT. It encodes CASSSSDRTGAEAFF.

The chain is built from TRBV11-2 and TRBJ1-2; 8 bases fit TRBD1. The V and J ends lost 3 bases and 8 bases, in that order; junction bases with no gene match: 5. The CDR3 consists of 13 residues. Germline CDR1 is SGHAT and CDR2 is FQNNGV. CDR3 region: CASSLSDRVGYTF. In DNA form, the CDR3 reads TGTGCCAGCAGCTTGTCGGACAGGGTGGGCTACACCTTC.

A word on this clone: The same CDR3 also results from other DNA sequences found in this sample. This chain connects TRBV5-4 to TRBJ2-1; D possibly corresponds to TRBD1 (5 bases). V was shortened by 5 bases and J by 3 bases, with 9 bases between the two germline ends. Germline assignment: CDR1 SGHNT and CDR2 YYREEE (reference sequence). The CDR3 has 13 residues. The CDR3: CASRTENYNEQFF. The CDR3 DNA sequence: TGTGCCAGCAGGACAGAGAACTACAATGAGCAGTTCTTC.

V is TRBV7-8 and J is TRBJ2-3, with TRBD2 matching 13 bases. This CDR3 region has 19 residues. Germline lookup yields CDR1 SGHVS and CDR2 FQNEAQ. V shed 4 bases, J shed 4 bases, and the junction held 14 bases outside the gene matches. CDR3 bases: TGTGCCAGCAGCTACAACCCCAAAAAACTAGCGGGGGGGGCAGATACGCAGTATTTT. Its protein product is CASSYNPKKLAGGADTQYF. Using reference TRBV7-8 and TRBJ2-3 for the parts outside the CDR3, the full variable domain is GAGVSQSPRYKVAKRGQDVALRCDPISGHVSLFWYQQALGQGPEFLTYFQNEAQLDKSGLPSDRFFAERPEGSVSTLKIQRTQQEDSAVYLCASSYNPKKLAGGADTQYFGPGTRLTVL.

This rearrangement joins TRBV7-9 to TRBJ2-7; the match to TRBD1 covers 10 bases. This CDR3 is 14 amino acids long. The V gene end was trimmed by 3 bases and the J gene end by 6 bases; junction bases not matched to a gene: 5. Germline CDR1 is SEHNR and CDR2 is FQNEAQ (reference sequence). The chain's CDR3 is CASSFADRGREQYF. The CDR3, as DNA: TGTGCCAGCAGCTTCGCAGACAGGGGGCGCGAGCAGTACTTC.

The chain joins TRBV27 to TRBJ1-2, with 7 bases lining up with TRBD1. The V and J ends lost 2 bases and 9 bases, in that order; junction bases with no gene match: 6. The length of the CDR3 is 13 residues. Germline V gene lookup returns CDR1 MNHEY and CDR2 SMNVEV (reference sequence). Here the CDR3 DNA reads TGTGCCAGCAGTTTAGGTGCAGGGGGACGCTACACCTTC. Amino acids: CASSLGAGGRYTF.

V and J are TRBV5-4 and TRBJ1-3, with 7 bases fitting TRBD1. Germline V lookup: CDR1 SGHNT, CDR2 YYREEE (reference sequence). This CDR3 spans 15 amino acids. Germline trimming cut 4 bases from V and 0 bases from J; bases unmatched to any gene: 4. The chain's CDR3 is CASSLGQLSGNTIYF. The CDR3 nucleotides read TGTGCCAGCAGCCTGGGACAGCTCTCTGGAAACACCATATATTTT.

J is TRBJ1-3 and V is TRBV5-8; 8 positions agree with TRBD1. The CDR3 runs to 16 residues. After removal of 0 bases from V and 3 bases from J, the junction contained 5 bases not matched to a gene. CDR1 and CDR2 (germline): SGHTS, YDEGEE. CDR3 bases: TGTGCCAGCAGCTTGGTTGAGGACAGGGTTGGAAACACCATATATTTT. This gives the protein CASSLVEDRVGNTIYF.

The chain is built from TRBV29-1 and TRBJ2-3; TRBD2 is a possible D gene (6 bases). V was pared by 4 bases and J by 0 bases, with 14 bases between. The CDR3 runs to 15 residues. Germline lookup yields CDR1 SQVTM and CDR2 ANQGSEA. The CDR3 region has the DNA TGCAGCGTTGTGAAGCGGGCGACTAGCACAGATACGCAGTATTTT. Translation gives CSVVKRATSTDTQYF.

The genes are TRBV4-3 and TRBJ1-4; TRBD1 matches 8 bases. This CDR3 region has 22 residues. J gave up 5 bases and V 3 bases, and 26 bases lay outside the gene matches. The germline V gene encodes CDR1 LGHNA and CDR2 YSLEER. The CDR3 DNA sequence: TGCGCCAGCAGCCAGGCGGAACCCGGCAGGGGGCGTTCCCGGGTGACAAATGAAAAACTGTTTTTT. It codes for CASSQAEPGRGRSRVTNEKLFF.

This clone was counted between two and nine times. The rearrangement uses TRBV2 and TRBJ2-1; D may be TRBD2 (6 bases). The CDR3 spans 15 residues. The V gene's germline CDR1 is SNHLY and CDR2 FYNNEI. Trimming pared 3 bases from V and 7 bases from J, leaving 16 bases between. The CDR3 DNA reads as TGTGCCAGCAGTGAGGGACGGGAGCTACGTAATGAGCAGTTCTTC. Protein sequence: CASSEGRELRNEQFF.

CDR3 coding DNA: TGTGCCAGCAGCTTAGATACGTCGGCAGGGGTCTATGGCTACACCTTC. Amino acids: CASSLDTSAGVYGYTF. The chain couples TRBV11-2 to TRBJ1-2; tentatively, D is TRBD1 (6 bases). Germline V lookup: CDR1 SGHAT, CDR2 FQNNGV. The CDR3 spans 16 residues. Deletions cut 0 bases from V and 4 bases from J, with 15 bases between.

The chain carries TRBV23-1 and TRBJ2-7; D is undetermined. TRBV23-1 is an open reading frame, and its role is uncertain. The V end was cut by 0 bases, the J end by 0 bases, with 15 bases between. CDR3 size: 17 residues. The CDR3 DNA reads TGCGCCAGCAGTCAATCGTGTACCCACACGAACTCCTACGAGCAGTACTTC. It yields the protein CASSQSCTHTNSYEQYF.

The chain couples TRBV19 to TRBJ2-1; D call uncertain. The ends were cut back, 2 bases at V and 4 bases at J, with 12 bases in the middle. Per the germline V gene, CDR1 is LNHDA and CDR2 is SQIVND (reference sequence). This CDR3 contains 15 residues. The CDR3 spells CASSIKATEYNEQFF. The CDR3 nucleotides read TGTGCCAGTAGTATAAAAGCGACGGAATACAATGAGCAGTTCTTC.

V gene TRBV5-4 combines with J gene TRBJ2-7, with 7 bases fitting TRBD2. Per germline, CDR1 SGHNT and CDR2 YYREEE (reference sequence). CDR3 length: 16 amino acids. Trimming removed 4 bases from V and 2 bases from J; junction bases left unmatched: 12. The CDR3 protein is CASSPSSGIPTYEQYF. The CDR3, as DNA: TGTGCCAGCAGCCCCTCCAGCGGGATCCCCACCTACGAGCAGTACTTC.

This clone was seen only a few times. CDR3 region: CASSQVANPNSPLHF. CDR3 nucleotides: TGCGCCAGCAGCCAAGTTGCGAATCCTAATTCACCCCTCCACTTT. The V gene is TRBV4-1, the J gene TRBJ1-6; D unclear. The CDR3 sequence is 15 residues long. CDR1 is MGHRA and CDR2 is YSYEKL in the germline V gene. Trimming cost V 1 base and J 6 bases, with 10 bases left between them.

The chain carries TRBV9 and TRBJ2-7, with TRBD1 matching 7 bases. The CDR3 is made up of 13 amino acids. CDR1 and CDR2 from the germline V gene are SGDLS and YYNGEE. V dropped 1 base and J dropped 4; count of bases not matched to a gene: 2. This CDR3 reads CASSVTTGYEQYF. In DNA form, the CDR3 reads TGTGCCAGCAGCGTAACGACAGGGTACGAGCAGTACTTC.

The J gene is TRBJ2-2, the V gene TRBV10-3; 11 nucleotides agree with TRBD2. Germline V gene lookup returns CDR1 ENHRY and CDR2 SYGVKD. J was trimmed by 8 bases and V by 5 bases; bases with no gene match: 7. There are 15 residues in the CDR3. The CDR3 DNA sequence: TGTGCCATCAGTCCCGGGACTAGCGGTTCGGGGGAGCTGTTTTTT. Protein sequence: CAISPGTSGSGELFF.

V usage is TRBV28 and J usage is TRBJ1-4; D is possibly TRBD1 (5 bases). The V end lost 6 bases, the J end lost 0 bases, and 14 bases lay between the germline ends. The CDR3 length is 16 residues. The germline V gene encodes CDR1 MDHEN and CDR2 SYDVKM. Here the CDR3 reads CASRPPTGSTNEKLFF. CDR3 bases: TGTGCCAGCAGGCCGCCTACAGGCTCAACTAATGAAAAACTGTTTTTT.

The sample holds one count of this clone. This chain's CDR3 is CASSITGGPNEKLFF. The CDR3 region has the DNA TGTGCCAGTAGTATTACAGGGGGCCCTAATGAAAAACTGTTTTTT. The chain is built from TRBV19 and TRBJ1-4; the match to TRBD1 covers 9 bases. Trimming cost V 3 bases and J 3 bases; bases outside gene matches: 2. The CDR3 runs to 15 residues. Germline V CDR1 and CDR2: LNHDA, SQIVND (reference sequence).